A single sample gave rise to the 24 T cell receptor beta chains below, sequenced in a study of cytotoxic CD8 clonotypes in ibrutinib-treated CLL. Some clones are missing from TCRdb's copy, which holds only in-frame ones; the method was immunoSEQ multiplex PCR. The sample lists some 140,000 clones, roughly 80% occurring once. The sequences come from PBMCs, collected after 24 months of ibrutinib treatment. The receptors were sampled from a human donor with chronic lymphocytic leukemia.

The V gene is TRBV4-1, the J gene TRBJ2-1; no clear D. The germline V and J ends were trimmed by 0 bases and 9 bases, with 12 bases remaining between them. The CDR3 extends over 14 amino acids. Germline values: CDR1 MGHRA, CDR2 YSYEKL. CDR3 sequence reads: CASSQEPSPSEQFF. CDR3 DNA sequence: TGCGCCAGCAGCCAAGAGCCCTCGCCCAGTGAGCAGTTCTTC.

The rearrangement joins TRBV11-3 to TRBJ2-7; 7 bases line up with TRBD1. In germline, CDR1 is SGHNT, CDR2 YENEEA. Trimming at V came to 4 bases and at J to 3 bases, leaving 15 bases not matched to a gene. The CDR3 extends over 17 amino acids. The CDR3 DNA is TGTGCCAGCAGCTCCAACCCGACAGGGCGAGGGGACTACGAGCAGTACTTC. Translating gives CASSSNPTGRGDYEQYF.

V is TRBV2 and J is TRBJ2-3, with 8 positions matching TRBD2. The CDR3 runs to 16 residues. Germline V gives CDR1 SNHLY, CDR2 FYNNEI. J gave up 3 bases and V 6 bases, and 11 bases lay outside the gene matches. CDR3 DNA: TGTGCCAGCAGGAAGGGCGGGGGGCCGTGGACAGATACGCAGTATTTT. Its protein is CASRKGGGPWTDTQYF.

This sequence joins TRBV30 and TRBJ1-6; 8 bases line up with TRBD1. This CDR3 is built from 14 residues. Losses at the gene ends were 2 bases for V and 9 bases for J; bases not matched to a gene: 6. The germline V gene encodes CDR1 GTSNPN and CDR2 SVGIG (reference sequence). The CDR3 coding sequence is TGTGCCTGGAGTCCAGACAGGGGCGTTTCACCCCTCCACTTT. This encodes CAWSPDRGVSPLHF.

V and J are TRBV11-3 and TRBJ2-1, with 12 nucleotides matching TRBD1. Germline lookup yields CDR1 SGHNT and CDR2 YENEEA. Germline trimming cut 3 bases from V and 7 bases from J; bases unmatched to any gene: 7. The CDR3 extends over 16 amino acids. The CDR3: CASSLGTGGSWNEQFF. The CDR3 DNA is TGTGCCAGCAGCTTGGGGACAGGGGGCAGTTGGAATGAGCAGTTCTTC.

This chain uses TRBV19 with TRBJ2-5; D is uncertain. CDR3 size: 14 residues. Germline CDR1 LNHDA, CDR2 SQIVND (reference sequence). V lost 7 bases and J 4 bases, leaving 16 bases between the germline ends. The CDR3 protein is CASKPSLPGETQYF. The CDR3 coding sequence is TGTGCCAGTAAACCGTCCTTGCCCGGAGAGACCCAGTACTTC.

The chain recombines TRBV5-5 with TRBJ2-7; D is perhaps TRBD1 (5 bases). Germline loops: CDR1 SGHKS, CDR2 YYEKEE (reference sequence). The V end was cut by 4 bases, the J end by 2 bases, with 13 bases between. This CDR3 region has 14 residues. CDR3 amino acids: CASSPTVGPYEQYF. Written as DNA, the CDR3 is TGTGCCAGCAGCCCGACAGTGGGCCCCTACGAGCAGTACTTC.

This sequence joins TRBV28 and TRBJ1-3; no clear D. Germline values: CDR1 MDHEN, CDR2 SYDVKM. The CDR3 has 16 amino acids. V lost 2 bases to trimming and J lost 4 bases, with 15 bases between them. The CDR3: CASSLNIPSPGNTIYF. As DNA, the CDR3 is TGTGCCAGCAGTTTAAATATTCCGAGCCCAGGAAACACCATATATTTT.

The CDR3 nucleotides are TGTGCCAGCAGTAGCGACTTTAACACTGAAGCTTTCTTT. It codes for CASSSDFNTEAFF. The chain joins TRBV6-6 to TRBJ1-1; D gene ambiguous. The CDR3 loop spans 13 amino acids. Germline V gene sequence: CDR1 MNHNY, CDR2 SVGAGI (reference sequence). Trimming left V 5 bases short and J 2 bases short, with 9 bases between.

As DNA, the CDR3 is TGTGCCAGTAGTGGTTTAGGGACAGGGAAGGTCCTTAGCAATCAGCCCCAGCATTTT. Translation gives CASSGLGTGKVLSNQPQHF. This rearrangement joins TRBV19 to TRBJ1-5; the match to TRBD1 covers 9 bases. This CDR3 region has 19 residues. V gave up 5 bases and J gave up 0 bases; unmatched junction bases: 14. The V gene's germline CDR1 is LNHDA and CDR2 SQIVND (reference sequence). The complete variable domain, with remaining parts taken from reference TRBV19 and TRBJ1-5, reads DGGITQSPKYLFRKEGQNVTLSCEQNLNHDAMYWYRQDPGQGLRLIYYSQIVNDFQKGDIAEGYSVSREKKESFPLTVTSAQKNPTAFYLCASSGLGTGKVLSNQPQHFGDGTRLSIL.

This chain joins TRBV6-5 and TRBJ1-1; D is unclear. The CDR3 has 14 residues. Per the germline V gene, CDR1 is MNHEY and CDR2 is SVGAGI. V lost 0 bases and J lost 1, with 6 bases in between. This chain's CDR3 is CASSYSRRNTEAFF. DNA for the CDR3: TGTGCCAGCAGTTACTCCCGACGGAACACTGAAGCTTTCTTT.

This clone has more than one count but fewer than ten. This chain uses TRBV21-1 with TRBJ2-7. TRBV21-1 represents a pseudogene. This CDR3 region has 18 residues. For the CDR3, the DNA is TGTGCCAGCAGCAAAGAAAGCGGGACAGCCCCAAATACCTACGAGCAGTACTTC. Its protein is CASSKESGTAPNTYEQYF.

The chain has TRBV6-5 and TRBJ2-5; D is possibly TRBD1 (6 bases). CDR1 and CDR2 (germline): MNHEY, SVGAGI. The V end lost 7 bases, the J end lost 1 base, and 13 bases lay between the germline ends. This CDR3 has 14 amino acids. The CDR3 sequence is CASTDRQVQETQYF. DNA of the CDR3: TGTGCCAGCACCGACAGACAGGTCCAAGAGACCCAGTACTTC.

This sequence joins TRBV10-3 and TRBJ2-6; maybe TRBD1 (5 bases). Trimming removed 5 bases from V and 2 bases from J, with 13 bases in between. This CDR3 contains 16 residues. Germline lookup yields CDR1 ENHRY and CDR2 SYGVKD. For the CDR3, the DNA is TGTGCCATCAGTACCAAGGGGCCTACTGGGGCCAACGTCCTGACTTTC. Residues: CAISTKGPTGANVLTF.

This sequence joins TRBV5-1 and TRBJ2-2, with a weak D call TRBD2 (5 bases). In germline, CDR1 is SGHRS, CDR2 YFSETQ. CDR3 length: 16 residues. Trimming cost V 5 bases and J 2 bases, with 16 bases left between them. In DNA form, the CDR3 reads TGCGCCAGCAGTCAATCCCGGACTGGTAACACCGGGGAGCTGTTTTTT. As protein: CASSQSRTGNTGELFF.

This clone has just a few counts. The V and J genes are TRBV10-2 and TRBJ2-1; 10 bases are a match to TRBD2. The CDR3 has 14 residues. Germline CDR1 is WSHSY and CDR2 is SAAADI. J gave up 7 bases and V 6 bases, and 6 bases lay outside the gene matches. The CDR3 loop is CASRTSGVGNEQFF. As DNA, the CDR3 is TGCGCCAGCAGAACTAGCGGGGTCGGGAATGAGCAGTTCTTC.

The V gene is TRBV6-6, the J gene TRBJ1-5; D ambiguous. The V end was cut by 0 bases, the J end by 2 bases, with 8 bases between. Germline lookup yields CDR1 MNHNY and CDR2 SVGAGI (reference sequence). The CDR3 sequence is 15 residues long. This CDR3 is CASSYSTGGNQPQHF. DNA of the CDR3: TGTGCCAGCAGTTACTCGACCGGGGGCAATCAGCCCCAGCATTTT.

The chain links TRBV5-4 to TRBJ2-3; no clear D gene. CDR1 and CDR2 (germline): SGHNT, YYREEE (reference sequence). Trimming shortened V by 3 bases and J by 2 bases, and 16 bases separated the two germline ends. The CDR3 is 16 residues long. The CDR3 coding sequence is TGTGCCAGCAGCTCCCCGGCAGGCGCTTTCACAGATACGCAGTATTTT. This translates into CASSSPAGAFTDTQYF.

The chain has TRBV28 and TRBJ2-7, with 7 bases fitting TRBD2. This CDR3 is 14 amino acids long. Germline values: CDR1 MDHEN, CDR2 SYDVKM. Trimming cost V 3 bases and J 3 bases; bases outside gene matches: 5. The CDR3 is CASSFSSGDYEQYF. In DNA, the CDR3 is TGTGCCAGCAGTTTCTCGAGCGGGGACTACGAGCAGTACTTC.

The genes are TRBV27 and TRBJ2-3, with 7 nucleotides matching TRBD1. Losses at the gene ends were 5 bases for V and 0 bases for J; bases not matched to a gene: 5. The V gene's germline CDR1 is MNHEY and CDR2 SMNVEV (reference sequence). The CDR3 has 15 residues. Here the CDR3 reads CASSDRGRSTDTQYF. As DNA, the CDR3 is TGTGCCAGCAGTGATAGGGGGCGAAGCACAGATACGCAGTATTTT.

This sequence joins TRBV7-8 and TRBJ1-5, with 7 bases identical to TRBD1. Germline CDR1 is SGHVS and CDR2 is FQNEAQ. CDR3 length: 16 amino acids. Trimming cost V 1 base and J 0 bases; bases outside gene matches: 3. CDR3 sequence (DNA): TGTGCCAGCAGCTTAGAGGACAGGTTTAGCAATCAGCCCCAGCATTTT. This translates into CASSLEDRFSNQPQHF. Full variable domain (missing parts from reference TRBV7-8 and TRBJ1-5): GAGVSQSPRYKVAKRGQDVALRCDPISGHVSLFWYQQALGQGPEFLTYFQNEAQLDKSGLPSDRFFAERPEGSVSTLKIQRTQQEDSAVYLCASSLEDRFSNQPQHFGDGTRLSIL.

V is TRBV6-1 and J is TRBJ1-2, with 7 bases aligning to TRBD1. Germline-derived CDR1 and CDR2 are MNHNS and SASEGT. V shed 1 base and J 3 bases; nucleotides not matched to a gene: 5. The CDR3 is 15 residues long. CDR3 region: CASSEGRQGYYGYTF. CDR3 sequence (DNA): TGTGCCAGCAGTGAAGGGAGACAGGGTTACTATGGCTACACCTTC.

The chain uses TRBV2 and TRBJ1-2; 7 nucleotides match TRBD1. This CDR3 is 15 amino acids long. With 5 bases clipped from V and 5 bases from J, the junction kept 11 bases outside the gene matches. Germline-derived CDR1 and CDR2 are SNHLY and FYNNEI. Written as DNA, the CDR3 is TGTGCCAGCAGTCTGGACAGGCCTAGCCCATATGGCTACACCTTC. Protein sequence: CASSLDRPSPYGYTF.

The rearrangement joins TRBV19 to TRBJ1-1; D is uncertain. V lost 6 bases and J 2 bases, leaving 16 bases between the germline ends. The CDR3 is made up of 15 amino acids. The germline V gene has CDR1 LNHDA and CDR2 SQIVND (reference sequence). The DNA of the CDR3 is TGTGCCAGTAGACCCCAACGGGGTTCAAACACTGAAGCTTTCTTT. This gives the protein CASRPQRGSNTEAFF.